Listed below are T cell receptor beta chains from one sample, sequenced in a study of T cell responses to AZD1222 COVID-19 vaccine. Measured with immunoSEQ multiplex PCR; TCRdb has only the in-frame clones, and not every one. The sample has about 100,000 clones; roughly 89% are singletons. This specimen was peripheral blood, taken on day 0 of AZD1222 vaccination. The source is an adult in good health. CDR3s include the opening cysteine and the closing phenylalanine or tryptophan. Fields, in order: J gene, clone size, D gene, V gene, CDR3 DNA, CDR3 protein. The D gene is left open where the match is weak. Clone size is shown for a subset of rows, as once, few, many or a class of expanded clone.

>TRBJ2-7|once|-|TRBV5-5
TGTGCCAGCAGCTTAACAAGCACTACCTACGAGCAGTACTTC
CASSLTSTTYEQYF
>TRBJ2-2|-|-|TRBV9
TGTGCCAGCAGCGTAGCTTCGGCCGGGGAGCTGTTTTTT
CASSVASAGELFF
>TRBJ1-1|-|-|TRBV6-5
TGTGCCAGCAGTTACGGCGATACGAACACTGAAGCTTTCTTT
CASSYGDTNTEAFF
>TRBJ1-2|-|TRBD1|TRBV10-3
TGTGCCGTCGGTACAGGGGGAAATGGCTACACCTTC
CAVGTGGNGYTF
>TRBJ2-6|-|-|TRBV7-9
TGTGCCAGCAGCTTATCAAGCTCTGGGGCCAACGTCCTGACTTTC
CASSLSSSGANVLTF
>TRBJ1-2|-|TRBD1|TRBV27
TGTGCCAGCAGTTTAATTAGGTCAACAGGGGGTTTGAGCGGCTACACCTTC
CASSLIRSTGGLSGYTF
>TRBJ1-2|-|-|TRBV29-1
TGCAGCGTGGGAACAGGGAGCACGGCCTATGGCTACACCTTC
CSVGTGSTAYGYTF
>TRBJ1-5|-|-|TRBV6-1
TGTGCCAGCAGTGAAGCATCTCACAGGCAGCCCCAGCATTTT
CASSEASHRQPQHF
>TRBJ2-7|-|TRBD2|TRBV6-5
TGTGCCAGCAGATCCGGGACTAGCGTTTACGAGCAGTACTTC
CASRSGTSVYEQYF
>TRBJ2-7|-|-|TRBV13
TGTGCCAGCAGCCGGGCGGAGACAAGGAACTACGAGCAGTACTTC
CASSRAETRNYEQYF
>TRBJ2-3|-|-|TRBV2
TGTGCCAGCAGGGGCTATACAGATACGCAGTATTTT
CASRGYTDTQYF
>TRBJ1-2|-|TRBD1|TRBV11-2
TGTGCCAGCAGCTTAGGCTGGGGACAGGGGGCATATGGCTACACCTTC
CASSLGWGQGAYGYTF
>TRBJ1-2|-|-|TRBV4-1
TGCGCCAGCAGCCAAATTATTCCAAAGGGGCAGCTTGCCTATGGCTACACCTTC
CASSQIIPKGQLAYGYTF
>TRBJ1-2|-|-|TRBV18
TGTGCCAGCTCGCAGACAGGATCCTATGGCTACACCTTC
CASSQTGSYGYTF
>TRBJ2-7|-|-|TRBV9
TGTGCCAGCAGCGTAGCGTACAGCTCCTACGAGCAGTACTTC
CASSVAYSSYEQYF
>TRBJ2-3|-|TRBD2|TRBV11-2
TGTGCCAGCAGCTTAGATCTAGGGACTAGCGGGACTGCAGATACGCAGTATTTT
CASSLDLGTSGTADTQYF
>TRBJ1-2|-|-|TRBV18
TGTGCCAGCTCACCGGAAAACAGTAACTATGGCTACACCTTC
CASSPENSNYGYTF
>TRBJ1-2|-|-|TRBV11-3
TGTGCCAGCAGCTTAGAGCACGGGAACTATGGCTACACCTTC
CASSLEHGNYGYTF
>TRBJ2-1|-|-|TRBV11-3
TGTGCCAGCAGCCCGGAGGGGGTAGCCTACAATGAGCAGTTCTTC
CASSPEGVAYNEQFF
>TRBJ2-3|-|-|TRBV7-2
TGTGCCAGCAGCTTAGAGGCCTACACACCGGGGGATACGCAGTATTTT
CASSLEAYTPGDTQYF
>TRBJ1-5|once|-|TRBV27
TGTGCCAGCAGTTCATTGGGGGGTCAGGGTAGCAATCAGCCCCAGCATTTT
CASSSLGGQGSNQPQHF
>TRBJ1-2|-|TRBD1|TRBV6-5
TGTGCCAGCAGCCGGGGACAGGGGTATGGCTACACCTTC
CASSRGQGYGYTF
>TRBJ1-5|-|-|TRBV6-5
TGTGCCAGCGGGTTCCGGAGGGGCAATCAGCCCCAGCATTTT
CASGFRRGNQPQHF
>TRBJ1-2|-|TRBD1|TRBV9
TGTGCCAGCAGCGTTCGGACAGGGCATGGCTACACCTTC
CASSVRTGHGYTF
>TRBJ2-1|-|-|TRBV25-1
TGTGCCAGCAGTGAATACGGGGGCTCCTACAATGAGCAGTTCTTC
CASSEYGGSYNEQFF
>TRBJ2-1|-|-|TRBV27
TGTGCCAGCAGTTTAGCGGGATACAATGAGCAGTTCTTC
CASSLAGYNEQFF
>TRBJ2-7|-|TRBD2|TRBV2
TGTGCCAGCAGTGAAGGTGGTGGGCCGACTAGCGGGGGGAGGGAGCAGTACTTC
CASSEGGGPTSGGREQYF
>TRBJ2-2|-|-|TRBV7-3
TGTGCCAGCAGCCCCAACACCGGGGAGCTGTTTTTT
CASSPNTGELFF
>TRBJ2-7|-|TRBD2|TRBV9
TGTGCCAGCAGCGTAGGACTAGCCCCTTTGCACGAGCAGTACTTC
CASSVGLAPLHEQYF